These 16 T cell receptor beta chains came from one sample sequenced in a study of blood T cells in healthy people across ages. With a J-beta primer mix and a sample-barcoded 5' primer, a second PCR ran roughly 7 to 11 cycles. TCRdb passed the 5' RACE reads through MiXCR, listing each CDR3 protein once. The sample has hundreds of thousands of distinct CDR3 sequences, about 30% seen once. Sequenced sample: blood. These receptors all stem from a woman of 80 years or more in good health.

Notes on this clonotype: This may be a read error, as it is one base from a much larger clone. The chain couples TRBV5-1 to TRBJ2-1, with 9 positions matching TRBD2. Germline CDR1 and CDR2: SGHRS and YFSETQ. This CDR3 has 17 amino acids. After removal of 4 bases from V and 13 bases from J, the junction contained 21 bases not matched to a gene. The CDR3 DNA reads TGCGCCAGCAGCGAAGCGGGGGGCCCGACCAGGAGGGAGACCCAGTTCTTC. Protein sequence: CASSEAGGPTRRETQFF.

Regarding this clonotype: A much larger clone lies a single base off, so this may be a read error. This chain links TRBV10-3 with TRBJ1-2; D gene uncertain. V lost 4 bases to trimming and J lost 3 bases, with 3 bases between them. Germline V CDR1 and CDR2: ENHRY, SYGVKD. CDR3 length: 11 amino acids. The CDR3 here is CAISGDYGYTF. The CDR3 bases are TGTGCCATCAGTGGGGACTATGGCTACACCTTC.

The rearrangement links TRBV9 to TRBJ1-2; D possibly corresponds to TRBD1 (6 bases). The V end was cut by 0 bases, the J end by 4 bases, with 10 bases between. This CDR3 region has 14 residues. Germline CDR1 is SGDLS and CDR2 is YYNGEE. The CDR3: CASSVGLGGYGYTF. DNA for the CDR3: TGTGCCAGCAGCGTAGGGTTAGGGGGCTATGGCTACACCTTC.

This clonotype was detected only once. The chain has TRBV7-9 and TRBJ2-7, with 8 nucleotides matching TRBD2. The CDR3 length is 17 residues. Losses at the gene ends were 5 bases for V and 0 bases for J; bases not matched to a gene: 12. The germline gives CDR1 SEHNR, CDR2 FQNEAQ (reference sequence). Here the CDR3 reads CASSPDLQAGVSYEQYF. The CDR3 DNA follows: TGTGCCAGCAGCCCCGACCTCCAAGCGGGAGTCTCCTACGAGCAGTACTTC.

This chain links TRBV15 with TRBJ1-6, with D unclear. Trimming took off 3 bases at V and 0 bases at J, with 9 bases between the two ends. The CDR3 is made up of 16 amino acids. CDR1 and CDR2 from the germline V gene are LNHNV and YYDKDF (reference sequence). The CDR3 DNA reads as TGTGCCACCAGCAGTGGCCTGAGCTCCTATAATTCACCCCTCCACTTT. As protein: CATSSGLSSYNSPLHF.

The chain combines TRBV5-1 with TRBJ1-6, with 7 bases that match TRBD1. Germline V lookup: CDR1 SGHRS, CDR2 YFSETQ. The J segment lost 10 bases and the V segment lost 4 bases, leaving 8 bases of the junction unmatched. This CDR3 is 14 amino acids long. Here the CDR3 reads CASSITGDGSPLHF. The CDR3 DNA is TGCGCCAGCAGCATTACAGGGGATGGATCACCCCTCCACTTT.

This clonotype was recorded at least ten times. CDR3 sequence reads: CSARGTAKNIQYF. The CDR3 coding sequence is TGCAGTGCTAGAGGGACAGCCAAAAACATTCAGTACTTC. The gene calls are TRBV20-1 and TRBJ2-4; D is unresolved. The CDR3 extends over 13 amino acids. V was cut by 1 base and J by 0 bases, with 4 bases left in between. CDR1 is DFQATT, CDR2 SNEGSKA, per germline (reference sequence).

A note on this clonotype: This likely comes from a read error, as the CDR3 has no conserved phenylalanine or tryptophan at its end. The chain combines TRBV12-3 or TRBV12-4 with TRBJ2-3; weak D call: TRBD1 (6 bases). CDR3 length equals 14 residues. CDR3 DNA: TGTGCCAGCAGAAGGACAGTGGGGGCAGATGCGCAGTATTCC. Translating gives CASRRTVGADAQYS.

This clonotype was counted at least ten times. This sequence joins TRBV5-1 and TRBJ2-1; perhaps D is TRBD1 or TRBD2 (6 bases each). CDR1 and CDR2 (germline): SGHRS, YFSETQ. Trimming stripped 4 bases from V and 0 bases from J, with 17 bases between. The CDR3 extends over 17 amino acids. DNA of the CDR3: TGCGCCAGCAGCCTTCATCGGGGGCCTAGCTCCTACAATGAGCAGTTCTTC. Translated, it gives CASSLHRGPSSYNEQFF.

This clonotype was found many times. V gene TRBV6-1 combines with J gene TRBJ1-2, with no clear D. The CDR3 is 11 amino acids. The ends were cut back, 1 base at V and 8 bases at J, with 5 bases in the middle. In germline, CDR1 is MNHNS, CDR2 SASEGT. The CDR3 loop reads CASSEVRGYTF. The DNA for the CDR3 is TGTGCCAGCAGTGAAGTGAGGGGCTACACCTTC.

This clonotype was detected many times. The chain combines TRBV10-3 with TRBJ2-1; no definite D call. V shed 2 bases and J shed 5 bases, with 10 bases lying between them. Per the germline V gene, CDR1 is ENHRY and CDR2 is SYGVKD. CDR3 length: 14 residues. DNA of the CDR3: TGTGCCATCAGTGAGGATCTGGTCCACAATGAGCAGTTCTTC. Amino acid sequence: CAISEDLVHNEQFF.

On this clonotype itself: A much larger clonotype is one base distant, so this may be a read error. This chain uses TRBV7-9 with TRBJ1-2, with no clear D. The CDR3 extends over 14 amino acids. CDR1 and CDR2 from the germline V gene are SEHNR and FQNEAQ (reference sequence). CDR3: CVSSLEIQNHGYTF. The CDR3 coding sequence is TGTGTCAGCAGCTTAGAGATACAAAACCATGGCTACACCTTC.

This clonotype occurred a few times. Compared with germline, one end of the junction differs, possibly owing to a read error. The DNA for the CDR3 is TGTGCCAGCAGTGGGAACGGACTACGCCGGGCAGATGCGCAGTATTTT. It specifies CASSGNGLRRADAQYF. J is TRBJ2-3 and V is TRBV12-3 or TRBV12-4; a weak D match, TRBD2 (6 bases). The CDR3 has 16 residues.

In regard to this clonotype: With a much larger clone just one base away, this may be a read error. The chain uses TRBV12-3 or TRBV12-4 and TRBJ2-5; 9 bases line up with TRBD1. This CDR3 has 15 amino acids. CDR3 residues: CASSFGTGWQEAQYF. The CDR3 DNA follows: TGTGCCAGCAGTTTCGGGACAGGGTGGCAAGAGGCCCAGTACTTC.

To note about this clonotype: A single base separates this from a much larger clone, so it may be a read error. The chain carries TRBV10-3 and TRBJ1-6; 7 positions match TRBD1. The CDR3 sequence is 13 residues long. Germline-derived CDR1 and CDR2 are ENHRY and SYGVKD. The CDR3 DNA sequence: TGTGCCATCCACCCAGGGGGTGGATCACCCCGCCACTTT. Translation gives CAIHPGGGSPRHF.

This chain links TRBV20-1 with TRBJ2-1; 9 bases are shared with TRBD2. This CDR3 is built from 16 residues. Looked up from germline, CDR1 is DFQATT and CDR2 is SNEGSKA (reference sequence). The CDR3 loop reads CSLSGASGKLYNEQFF. The CDR3, as DNA: TGCAGCCTCTCTGGGGCTAGCGGGAAACTCTACAATGAGCAGTTCTTC.